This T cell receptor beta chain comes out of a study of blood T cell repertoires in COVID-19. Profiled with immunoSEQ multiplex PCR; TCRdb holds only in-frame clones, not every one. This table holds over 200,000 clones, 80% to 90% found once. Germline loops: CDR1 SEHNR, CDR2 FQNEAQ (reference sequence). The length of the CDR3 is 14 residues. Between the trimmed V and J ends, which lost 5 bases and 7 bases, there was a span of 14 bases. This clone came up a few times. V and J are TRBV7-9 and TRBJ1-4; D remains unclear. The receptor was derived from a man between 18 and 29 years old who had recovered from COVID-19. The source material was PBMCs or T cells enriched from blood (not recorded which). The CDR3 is CASSLGSSGEKLFF. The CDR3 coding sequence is TGTGCCAGCAGCCTCGGGTCATCGGGTGAAAAACTGTTTTTT.